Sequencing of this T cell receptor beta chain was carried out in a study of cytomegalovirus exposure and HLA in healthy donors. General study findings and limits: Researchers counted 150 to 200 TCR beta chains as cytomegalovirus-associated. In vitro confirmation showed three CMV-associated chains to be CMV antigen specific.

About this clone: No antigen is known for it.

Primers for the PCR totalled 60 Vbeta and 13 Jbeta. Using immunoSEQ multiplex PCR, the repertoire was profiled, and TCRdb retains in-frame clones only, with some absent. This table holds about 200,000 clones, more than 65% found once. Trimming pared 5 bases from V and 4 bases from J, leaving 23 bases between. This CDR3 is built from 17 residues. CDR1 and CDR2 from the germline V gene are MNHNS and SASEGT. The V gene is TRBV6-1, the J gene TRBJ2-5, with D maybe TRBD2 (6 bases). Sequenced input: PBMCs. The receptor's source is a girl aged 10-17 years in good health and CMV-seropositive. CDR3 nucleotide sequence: TGTGCCAGCAGTAAAGAGCTGGGGGACTGGAGGTCAGAGACCCAGTACTTC. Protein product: CASSKELGDWRSETQYF.